The 7 T cell receptor beta chains below all came from one sample that was sequenced in a study of spatial heterogeneity in lung cancer. As for time point: sample taken at primary tumor resection. The authors sequenced whole RNA from tumor, nontumor lung or frozen PBMC without sorting. Each CDR3 protein gets one entry after TCRdb re-called the 5' RACE reads with MiXCR. Of 65,000 to 85,000 distinct CDR3 sequences in the sample, approximately 18% were seen once. Sequences were derived from PBMCs, sampled at surgery. The receptors originated from a male donor with early-stage non-small cell lung cancer.

This chain links TRBV19 with TRBJ2-1, with TRBD2 matching over 10 bases. This CDR3 contains 18 residues. In germline, CDR1 is LNHDA, CDR2 SQIVND (reference sequence). The junction had 13 bases not matched to a gene; V was cut back by 0 bases and J by 8 bases. The CDR3 DNA follows: TGTGCCAGTAGTATAGATCCGGCTAGCGGGAGTCCGGGCGATGAGCAGTTCTTC. It encodes CASSIDPASGSPGDEQFF.

This clonotype occurred a few times. The genes are TRBV12-3 or TRBV12-4 and TRBJ2-1; TRBD1 matches 7 bases. The CDR3 runs to 15 residues. V dropped 3 bases and J dropped 4; count of bases not matched to a gene: 6. CDR3 amino acids: CASSLDRSLYNEQFF. CDR3 in DNA: TGTGCCAGCAGTTTGGACAGGAGCCTTTACAATGAGCAGTTCTTC.

In this sample, this clonotype turned up a few times. J is TRBJ2-1 and V is TRBV29-1; weak D call: TRBD2 (6 bases). Trimming removed 4 bases from V and 5 bases from J, with 12 bases in between. Germline V CDR1 and CDR2: SQVTM, ANQGSEA. The CDR3 runs to 13 residues. CDR3 protein: CSVATRLDNEQFF. In DNA form, the CDR3 reads TGCAGCGTTGCGACTAGATTAGACAATGAGCAGTTCTTC.

Here the CDR3 reads CASSQEPQIYEQYF. Written as DNA, the CDR3 is TGTGCCAGCAGCCAAGAACCCCAGATCTACGAGCAGTACTTC. The genes are TRBV3-1 and TRBJ2-7; D is unclear. Trimming pared 0 bases from V and 3 bases from J, leaving 9 bases between. CDR3 size: 14 residues. Germline CDR1 is LGHDT and CDR2 is YNNKEL (reference sequence).

This clonotype was seen ten or more times. V is TRBV29-1 and J is TRBJ1-1; TRBD1 agrees at 10 bases. This CDR3 is 15 amino acids long. Germline CDR1 is SQVTM and CDR2 is ANQGSEA. V shed 7 bases and J 4 bases; nucleotides not matched to a gene: 12. This CDR3 is CSAVDRGVLVTEAFF. The CDR3 DNA reads as TGCAGCGCCGTGGACAGGGGGGTGTTGGTCACTGAAGCTTTCTTT.

This clonotype was observed a handful of times. The chain employs TRBV21-1 and TRBJ2-1; the table's D call, TRBD1, has no DNA check behind it. TRBV21-1 is shown as a pseudogene. The CDR3 length is 15 residues. CDR3 protein: CASSARGANYNEQFF. CDR3 DNA: TGTGCCAGCAGCGCCCGGGGCGCGAACTACAATGAGCAGTTCTTC.

V is TRBV7-2 and J is TRBJ2-6; D uncertain. CDR1 is SGHTA and CDR2 is FQGNSA in the germline V gene. V lost 0 bases and J lost 3, with 0 bases in between. The CDR3 is 13 residues long. CDR3 nucleotides: TGTGCCAGCAGCTTAGCTGGGGCCAACGTCCTGACTTTC. Amino acid sequence: CASSLAGANVLTF.